This T cell receptor (beta chain) comes out of a study of naive and memory T cell subsets. Alpha and beta libraries were amplified separately from the second PCR onward. Two oligonucleotides, mixed equimolar, formed the beta constant-region primer covering TRBC1 and TRBC2. Four rounds of PCR amplified the ligated cDNA using nested alpha and beta constant-region primers plus SP2. TCRdb recomputed calls from the UMI-ligation and nested PCR reads with MiXCR, one row per CDR3 protein. The sample consists of about 23,000 distinct CDR3 sequences, 7% to 9% of them appearing once. The receptor comes from a human donor in good health. Sequences were obtained from central memory CD8+ T cells from blood.

The chain's CDR3 is CASSFWNPGLNTEAFF. The CDR3 region has the DNA TGTGCCAGCAGTTTCTGGAATCCGGGCTTGAACACTGAAGCTTTCTTT. The gene calls are TRBV12-3 or TRBV12-4 and TRBJ1-1; unclear D gene. The CDR3 runs to 16 residues. Trimming left V 3 bases short and J 0 bases short, with 14 bases between.